This record looks at one T cell receptor (beta chain) sequence and its context. V gave up 4 bases and J gave up 5 bases; unmatched junction bases: 13. CDR1 and CDR2 from the germline V gene are SGHRS and YFSETQ. This CDR3 contains 18 residues. Treatment indicated: around 19 received Ad26.COV2.S at low or high dose, single or two shots; roughly five received placebo; per-sample allocation not given. Collection of the samples took place on day 63 after the first injection of vaccine or placebo. Clones were sequenced by immunoSEQ multiplex PCR, and TCRdb holds only the in-frame ones, with some missing. This sample has about 330,000 clones, with 90% found just once. The data stem from a study of Ad26.COV2.S vaccination and SARS-CoV-2 variants. Study in general: Ad26.COV2.S was injected intramuscularly once or twice, 56 days apart.

The gene calls are TRBV5-1 and TRBJ2-1, with TRBD2 matching over 12 bases. The specimen was peripheral blood, collected in a trial of Ad26.COV2.S vaccine versus placebo. The clonotype comes from a person between 18 and 65 years old who received the Ad26.COV2.S COVID-19 vaccine or a placebo. In DNA, the CDR3 is TGCGCCAGCAGCCCCAGGACCTATCTAGCGGGGGGGGACAATGAGCAGTTCTTC. Translation gives CASSPRTYLAGGDNEQFF. Looking up the rest from reference TRBV5-1 and TRBJ2-1 gives the full variable domain: KAGVTQTPRYLIKTRGQQVTLSCSPISGHRSVSWYQQTPGQGLQFLFEYFSETQRNKGNFPGRFSGRQFSNSRSEMNVSTLELGDSALYLCASSPRTYLAGGDNEQFFGPGTRLTVL.